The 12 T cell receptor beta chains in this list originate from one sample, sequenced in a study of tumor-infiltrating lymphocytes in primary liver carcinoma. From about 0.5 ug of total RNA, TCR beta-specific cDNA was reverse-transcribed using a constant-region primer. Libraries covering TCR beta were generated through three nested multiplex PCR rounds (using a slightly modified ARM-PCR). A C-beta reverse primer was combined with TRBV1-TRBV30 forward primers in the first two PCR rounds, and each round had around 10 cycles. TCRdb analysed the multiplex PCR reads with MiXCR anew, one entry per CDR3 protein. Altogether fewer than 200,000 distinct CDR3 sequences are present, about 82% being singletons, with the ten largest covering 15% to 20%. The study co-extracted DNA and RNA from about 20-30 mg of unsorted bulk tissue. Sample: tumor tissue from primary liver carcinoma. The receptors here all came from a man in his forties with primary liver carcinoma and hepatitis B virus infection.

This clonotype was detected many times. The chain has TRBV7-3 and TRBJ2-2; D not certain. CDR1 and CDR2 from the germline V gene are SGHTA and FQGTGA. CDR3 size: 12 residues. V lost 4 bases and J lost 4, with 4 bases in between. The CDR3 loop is CASSYSTGELFF. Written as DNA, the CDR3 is TGTGCCAGCAGCTACTCCACCGGGGAGCTGTTTTTT.

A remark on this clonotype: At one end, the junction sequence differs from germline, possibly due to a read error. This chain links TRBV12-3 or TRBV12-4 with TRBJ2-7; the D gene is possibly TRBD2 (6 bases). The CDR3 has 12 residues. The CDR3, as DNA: TGTGCCGGCAGTTTGTCGGCGGGCGGGGAGTACTTC. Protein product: CAGSLSAGGEYF.

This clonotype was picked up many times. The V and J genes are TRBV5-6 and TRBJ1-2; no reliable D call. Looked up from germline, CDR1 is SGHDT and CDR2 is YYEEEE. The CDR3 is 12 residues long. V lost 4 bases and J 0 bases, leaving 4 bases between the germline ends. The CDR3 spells CASSPANYGYTF. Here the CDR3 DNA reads TGTGCCAGCAGCCCCGCTAACTATGGCTACACCTTC.

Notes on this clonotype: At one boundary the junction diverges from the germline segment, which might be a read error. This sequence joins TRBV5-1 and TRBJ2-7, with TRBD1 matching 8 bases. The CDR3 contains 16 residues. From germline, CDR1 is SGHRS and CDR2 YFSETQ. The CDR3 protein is CANSLSGRTGSGEQYF. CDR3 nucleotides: TGCGCCAACAGCTTGAGTGGGAGGACAGGGTCCGGCGAGCAGTACTTC.

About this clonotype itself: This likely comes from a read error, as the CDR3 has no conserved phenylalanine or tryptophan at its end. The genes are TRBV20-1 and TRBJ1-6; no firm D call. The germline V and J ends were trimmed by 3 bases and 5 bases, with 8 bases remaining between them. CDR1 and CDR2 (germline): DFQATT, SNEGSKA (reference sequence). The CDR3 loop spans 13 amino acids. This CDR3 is CSARKGNNSPLHI. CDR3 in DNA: TGCAGTGCTAGGAAAGGGAATAATTCACCCCTCCACATT.

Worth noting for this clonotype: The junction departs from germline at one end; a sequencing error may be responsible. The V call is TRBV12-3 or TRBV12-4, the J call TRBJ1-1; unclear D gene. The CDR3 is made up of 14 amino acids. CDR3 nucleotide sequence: TGTACCAGCAGCTCTTCCGGTGCGAACACTGAAGCTTTCTTT. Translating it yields CTSSSSGANTEAFF.

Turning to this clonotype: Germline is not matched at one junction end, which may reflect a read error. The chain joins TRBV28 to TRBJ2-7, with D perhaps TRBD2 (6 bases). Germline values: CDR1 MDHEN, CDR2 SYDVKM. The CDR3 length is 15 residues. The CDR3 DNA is TGTGCCAGCAGCTTATCGGGGTGGGGGGATTACGAGCAGTGCTTC. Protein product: CASSLSGWGDYEQCF. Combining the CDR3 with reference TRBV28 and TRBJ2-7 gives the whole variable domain DVKVTQSSRYLVKRTGEKVFLECVQDMDHENMFWYRQDPGLGLRLIYFSYDVKMKEKGDIPEGYSVSREKKERFSLILESASTNQTSMYLCASSLSGWGDYEQCFGPGTRLTVT.

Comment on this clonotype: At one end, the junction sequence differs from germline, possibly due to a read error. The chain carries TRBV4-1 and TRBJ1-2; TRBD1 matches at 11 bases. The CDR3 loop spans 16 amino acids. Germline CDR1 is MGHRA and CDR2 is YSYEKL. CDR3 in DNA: TGCTCCAGCAGCCCGTCCTGGGACAGGGGGAGCTATGGCTACACCTTC. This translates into CSSSPSWDRGSYGYTF.

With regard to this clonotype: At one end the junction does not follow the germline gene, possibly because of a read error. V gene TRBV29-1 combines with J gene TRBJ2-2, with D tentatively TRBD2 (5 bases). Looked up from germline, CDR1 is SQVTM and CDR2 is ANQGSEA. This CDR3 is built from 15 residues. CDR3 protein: CSVEFADNRTGELYF. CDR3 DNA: TGCAGCGTTGAATTTGCAGACAATAGGACCGGGGAGCTGTATTTT.

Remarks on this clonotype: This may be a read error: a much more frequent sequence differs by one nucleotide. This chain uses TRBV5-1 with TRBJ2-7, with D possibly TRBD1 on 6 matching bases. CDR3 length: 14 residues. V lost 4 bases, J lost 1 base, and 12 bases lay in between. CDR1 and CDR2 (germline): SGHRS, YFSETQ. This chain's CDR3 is CASSTFGQSYEQYF. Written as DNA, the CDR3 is TGCGCCAGCAGCACATTTGGACAGTCCTACGAGCAGTACTTC.

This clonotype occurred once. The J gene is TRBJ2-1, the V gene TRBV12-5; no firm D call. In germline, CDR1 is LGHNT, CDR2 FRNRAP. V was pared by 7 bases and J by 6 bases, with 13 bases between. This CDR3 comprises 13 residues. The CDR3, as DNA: TGTGCTAGTGATCCCCCTTACTCCAATGAGCAGTTCTTC. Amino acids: CASDPPYSNEQFF. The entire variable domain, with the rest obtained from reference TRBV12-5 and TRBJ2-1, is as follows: DARVTQTPRHKVTEMGQEVTMRCQPILGHNTVFWYRQTMMQGLELLAYFRNRAPLDDSGMPKDRFSAEMPDATLATLKIQPSEPRDSAVYFCASDPPYSNEQFFGPGTRLTVL.

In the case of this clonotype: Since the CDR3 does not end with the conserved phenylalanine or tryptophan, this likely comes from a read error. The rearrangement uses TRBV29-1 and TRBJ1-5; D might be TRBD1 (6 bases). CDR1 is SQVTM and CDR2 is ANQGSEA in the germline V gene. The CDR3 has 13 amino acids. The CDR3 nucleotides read TGCAGTGTTCTCGGACAGATCAATCAGCCCCAGCATTCT. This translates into CSVLGQINQPQHS.